In this sample, the clone carrying this T cell receptor (beta chain) turned up many times. TCRdb's copy holds only in-frame clones and misses some; the assay was immunoSEQ multiplex PCR. The sample consists of fewer than 150,000 clones, 84% of them appearing once. The ends lost 0 bases at V and 9 bases at J; junction bases unmatched: 8. CDR1 and CDR2 from the germline V gene are SGHRS and YFSETQ. The CDR3 runs 16 residues. These data come from a study of blood T cell repertoires in COVID-19. Material: peripheral blood. The sequence came from a human donor in a cohort sampled during active COVID-19. J is TRBJ1-6 and V is TRBV5-1, with 8 bases fitting TRBD1. The CDR3 sequence is CASSLGSRGPFSPLHF. The CDR3 region has the DNA TGCGCCAGCAGCTTGGGGTCCAGGGGGCCTTTTTCACCCCTCCACTTT.